The clone carrying this TCR beta chain was seen a single time. What it recognizes is unknown. Sequencing of DNA taken from cultured CD4+ T cells relied on the Oncomine TCR Beta short-read assay. TCRdb called the PCR reads again in MiXCR, with one record for every CDR3 protein. The sample yields about 18,000 distinct CDR3 sequences, about half seen once. From germline, CDR1 is SGDLS and CDR2 YYNGEE. J gave up 1 base and V 1 base, and 19 bases lay outside the gene matches. The CDR3 is 22 residues long. This sample is drawn from a study of vaccination and CD4 T cells after COVID-19. Whole-study context: Median time from second vaccine dose to sampling was just over 70 days (14 to 241). Each of the control cultures got a CEFX pool, an HIV-1 Nef pool, or no peptide. Cellular stimulation was performed using overlapping spike peptides derived from SARS-CoV-2, HCoV-NL63, HCoV-OC43 and HCoV-229E. Study-level results: In median terms, SARS-CoV-2-reactive clonotypes went from about 20 to 38, a nonsignificant rise.

Treatment: approximately 9-day PBMC culture with coronavirus spike peptide pools or control peptides (ViraFEST assay). The gene calls are TRBV9 and TRBJ2-3, with 12 nucleotides matching TRBD2. Sequencing used CD4+ T cells from blood, cultured in vitro. The clonotype originates from a human donor who had recovered from COVID-19. The CDR3 is CASSVRPLTGLAGGPRTDTQYF. The CDR3 DNA follows: TGTGCCAGCAGCGTACGACCCCTCACTGGGCTAGCGGGAGGGCCCCGCACAGATACGCAGTATTTT.